Below, 26 T cell receptor beta chains from the same sample are listed, as sequenced in a study of Ad26.COV2.S vaccination and SARS-CoV-2 variants (dated by TCRdb to the early 2020s). This specimen's treatment or condition label, interpreted: 15 to 20 received Ad26.COV2.S at low or high dose, single or two shots; 5 received placebo; per-sample allocation not given. For vaccine and placebo recipients, the sequenced repertoires came from samples collected on day 63 after the first injection. Libraries were made using the immunoSEQ multiplex PCR assay. TCRdb took over this immuneACCESS table, retaining in-frame rearrangements with V and J assigned. Such tables are incomplete; in checked studies, under half of the missing clones stem from an unresolved V gene, and the remainder is unexplained. The sample includes roughly 330,000 clones, with approximately 87% observed a single time. The ten most abundant clones make up 4.5% to 5.5% of the sample.

This material consisted of peripheral blood, taken in a trial of Ad26.COV2.S vaccine versus placebo. The receptors come from a person between 18 and 65 years old who received the Ad26.COV2.S COVID-19 vaccine or a placebo.

V and J are TRBV5-1 and TRBJ1-2; D is perhaps TRBD1 (6 bases). Germline V lookup: CDR1 SGHRS, CDR2 YFSETQ. This CDR3 spans 15 amino acids. V was clipped by 4 bases and J by 7 bases, with 20 bases between them. The DNA of the CDR3 is TGCGCCAGCAGCCTAAATCCGGGACAAGATTCTGGCTACACCTTC. This codes for CASSLNPGQDSGYTF.

The chain recombines TRBV29-1 with TRBJ2-1; TRBD1 agrees at 7 bases. CDR1 SQVTM and CDR2 ANQGSEA come from the germline V gene. The V and J ends lost 6 bases and 0 bases, in that order; junction bases with no gene match: 20. The CDR3 loop spans 19 amino acids. The CDR3, as DNA: TGCAGCGTCGACGAGGACAGGACCCTCCGGGGTTTCTCCTACAATGAGCAGTTCTTC. This gives the protein CSVDEDRTLRGFSYNEQFF.

This clone was recorded only once. The chain recombines TRBV7-2 with TRBJ2-2; no clear D gene. The V gene lost 3 bases and the J gene lost 6 bases, with 8 bases spanning the gap. The length of the CDR3 is 13 residues. CDR1 and CDR2 from the germline V gene are SGHTA and FQGNSA. CDR3 residues: CASSFRVAGELFF. CDR3 coding DNA: TGTGCCAGCAGCTTTCGAGTAGCCGGGGAGCTGTTTTTT.

This clone was counted between two and nine times. The genes are TRBV29-1 and TRBJ2-1; D is uncertain. This CDR3 contains 14 residues. From germline, CDR1 is SQVTM and CDR2 ANQGSEA. The V and J ends lost 2 bases and 4 bases respectively, with 12 bases between them. The CDR3 sequence is CSVENRKTYNEQFF. The CDR3 region has the DNA TGCAGCGTTGAAAACAGAAAAACTTACAATGAGCAGTTCTTC.

V and J are TRBV7-2 and TRBJ2-1; 9 bases are shared with TRBD1. The CDR3 extends over 15 amino acids. From germline, CDR1 is SGHTA and CDR2 FQGNSA. After removal of 3 bases from V and 6 bases from J, the junction contained 6 bases not matched to a gene. CDR3 sequence reads: CASSLGDRGSNEQFF. The CDR3 bases are TGTGCCAGCAGCTTGGGTGACAGGGGGTCCAATGAGCAGTTCTTC.

The rearrangement links TRBV2 to TRBJ1-2, with TRBD1 matching over 10 bases. Germline V lookup: CDR1 SNHLY, CDR2 FYNNEI. The CDR3 extends over 15 amino acids. V trimming: 4 bases; J trimming: 6 bases; junction bases outside the gene matches: 8. Here the CDR3 DNA reads TGTGCCAGCAGTGGAGTGACAGGGGGCTATAATGGCTACACCTTC. Protein: CASSGVTGGYNGYTF.

The V call is TRBV4-3, the J call TRBJ1-2; TRBD1 might be the D (5 bases). Trimming took 4 bases from V and 4 from J, leaving 16 bases between them. CDR1 and CDR2 (germline): LGHNA, YSLEER. CDR3 length: 15 amino acids. The CDR3 bases are TGCGCCAGCAGCCCCTACTCGGGGGATGGCTATGGCTACACCTTC. Translation gives CASSPYSGDGYGYTF.

This chain connects TRBV24-1 to TRBJ2-1; TRBD2 matches 8 bases. The length of the CDR3 is 15 residues. Losses at the gene ends were 5 bases for V and 12 bases for J; bases not matched to a gene: 14. Germline loops: CDR1 KGHDR, CDR2 SFDVKD. In DNA, the CDR3 is TGTGCCACCAGTGGCGGGGGGCAGGGTTTAATGGGGCAGTTCTTC. Residues: CATSGGGQGLMGQFF.

The chain combines TRBV7-8 with TRBJ2-3; 8 bases match TRBD1. CDR1 is SGHVS, CDR2 FQNEAQ, per germline. J was trimmed by 4 bases and V by 7 bases; bases with no gene match: 7. CDR3 length: 14 amino acids. The CDR3 spells CASTQTGEADTQYF. In DNA form, the CDR3 reads TGTGCCAGCACCCAGACAGGGGAGGCAGATACGCAGTATTTT. Drawing the rest from reference TRBV7-8 and TRBJ2-3, the complete variable domain is GAGVSQSPRYKVAKRGQDVALRCDPISGHVSLFWYQQALGQGPEFLTYFQNEAQLDKSGLPSDRFFAERPEGSVSTLKIQRTQQEDSAVYLCASTQTGEADTQYFGPGTRLTVL.

The chain couples TRBV27 to TRBJ2-1; 7 bases are a match to TRBD2. CDR1 MNHEY and CDR2 SMNVEV come from the germline V gene (reference sequence). J was trimmed by 0 bases and V by 1 base; bases with no gene match: 6. This CDR3 is built from 17 residues. CDR3 residues: CASSLFGGGSSYNEQFF. CDR3 bases: TGTGCCAGCAGTTTATTTGGGGGGGGGAGCTCCTACAATGAGCAGTTCTTC.

The rearrangement links TRBV4-3 to TRBJ1-4; no firm D call. With 0 bases removed from V and 0 bases from J, the gap between germline ends came to 11 bases. Germline values: CDR1 LGHNA, CDR2 YSLEER. The CDR3 spans 17 residues. In nucleotides, the CDR3 is TGCGCCAGCAGCCAAGATTGGGGTATAGCAACTAATGAAAAACTGTTTTTT. Translated: CASSQDWGIATNEKLFF.

The CDR3 region is CASSQEAGLGFFEKLFF. The CDR3 bases are TGTGCCAGCAGCCAAGAAGCAGGACTTGGCTTTTTTGAAAAACTGTTTTTT. V and J are TRBV3-1 (or the pseudogene TRBV3-2) and TRBJ1-4, with D hard to call. The CDR3 is 17 amino acids. V lost 0 bases and J 7 bases, leaving 18 bases between the germline ends. The germline gives CDR1 LGHDT, CDR2 YNNKEL (reference sequence).

The chain uses TRBV11-2 and TRBJ2-3, with 9 bases fitting TRBD1. Per the germline V gene, CDR1 is SGHAT and CDR2 is FQNNGV. J gave up 2 bases and V 8 bases, and 8 bases lay outside the gene matches. This CDR3 contains 15 residues. CDR3 in DNA: TGTGCCAGCTCCGGGACAGGGCAGGTCACAGATACGCAGTATTTT. This encodes CASSGTGQVTDTQYF.

This clone was detected only once. V and J are TRBV19 and TRBJ2-3, with D possibly called TRBD1 or TRBD2 (5 bases each). Trimming cost V 2 bases and J 2 bases, with 8 bases left between them. CDR1 is LNHDA, CDR2 SQIVND, per germline (reference sequence). The CDR3 is 14 amino acids. CDR3 protein: CASSIRGSTDTQYF. CDR3 in DNA: TGTGCCAGTAGTATACGGGGCTCCACAGATACGCAGTATTTT. The full variable domain, completed using reference TRBV19 and TRBJ2-3, is DGGITQSPKYLFRKEGQNVTLSCEQNLNHDAMYWYRQDPGQGLRLIYYSQIVNDFQKGDIAEGYSVSREKKESFPLTVTSAQKNPTAFYLCASSIRGSTDTQYFGPGTRLTVL.

A few counts support this clone. The gene calls are TRBV10-2 and TRBJ1-3, with D maybe TRBD1 (5 bases). This CDR3 comprises 16 residues. V lost 6 bases, J lost 4 bases, and 19 bases lay in between. Germline CDR1 WSHSY, CDR2 SAAADI. As DNA, the CDR3 is TGCGCCAGCAGACCACCCACGAGGGGCGAAGGAAACACCATATATTTT. Encoded protein: CASRPPTRGEGNTIYF.

This clone has a single count. The J gene is TRBJ2-1, the V gene TRBV18, with 7 bases lining up with TRBD2. CDR1 and CDR2 from the germline V gene are KGHSH and LQKENI. Trimming took 0 bases from V and 7 from J; bases not matched to a gene: 6. The CDR3 has 15 amino acids. The CDR3 sequence: CASSPPGRDWNEQFF. The CDR3 nucleotides are TGTGCCAGCTCACCACCAGGGAGGGACTGGAATGAGCAGTTCTTC. Full variable domain (outside the CDR3, taken from reference TRBV18 and TRBJ2-1): NAGVMQNPRHLVRRRGQEARLRCSPMKGHSHVYWYRQLPEEGLKFMVYLQKENIIDESGMPKERFSAEFPKEGPSILRIQQVVRGDSAAYFCASSPPGRDWNEQFFGPGTRLTVL.

The J gene is TRBJ2-3, the V gene TRBV6-4; D might be TRBD1 or TRBD2, each matching 5 bases. V was shortened by 6 bases and J by 0 bases, with 16 bases between the two germline ends. Germline CDR1 MRHNA, CDR2 SNTAGT. The CDR3 length is 16 residues. Written as DNA, the CDR3 is TGTGCCAGCAGAGCCGGGACCGCCTCTAGCACAGATACGCAGTATTTT. Protein product: CASRAGTASSTDTQYF.

The J gene is TRBJ2-4, the V gene TRBV7-9; D not resolved. Per the germline V gene, CDR1 is SEHNR and CDR2 is FQNEAQ (reference sequence). Trimming shortened V by 5 bases and J by 6 bases, and 11 bases separated the two germline ends. The CDR3 contains 13 residues. CDR3 nucleotide sequence: TGTGCCAGCAGCCAATCATGGGGAAACATTCAGTACTTC. This translates into CASSQSWGNIQYF.

In this sample, this clone turned up a few times. The chain links TRBV3-1 (or the pseudogene TRBV3-2) to TRBJ1-1, with a possible D match to TRBD1 (5 bases). This CDR3 has 14 residues. With 6 bases removed from V and 1 base from J, the gap between germline ends came to 12 bases. Per germline, CDR1 LGHDT and CDR2 YNNKEL (reference sequence). The CDR3 DNA reads TGTGCCAGCAGTCCCAGACAGTGGAACACTGAAGCTTTCTTT. This gives the protein CASSPRQWNTEAFF.

The chain couples TRBV28 to TRBJ2-3; TRBD2 is a possible D gene (5 bases). V lost 2 bases and J 10 bases, leaving 7 bases between the germline ends. CDR1 and CDR2 (germline): MDHEN, SYDVKM. CDR3 length equals 11 residues. CDR3 bases: TGTGCCAGCAGTTTACAGCGGTCGCAGTATTTT. Its translation: CASSLQRSQYF.

This sequence joins TRBV7-3 and TRBJ1-1; 8 bases are a match to TRBD1. The CDR3 has 14 amino acids. V shed 5 bases and J 7 bases; nucleotides not matched to a gene: 9. The germline CDR1 and CDR2 sequences are SGHTA and FQGTGA. CDR3 nucleotide sequence: TGTGCCAGCAGCCTTACAGGGGGTGGCGATGAAGCTTTCTTT. Translating gives CASSLTGGGDEAFF.

This clone has just one count. The V gene is TRBV4-3, the J gene TRBJ1-2; D is ambiguous. The CDR3 is made up of 15 amino acids. The germline V and J ends were trimmed by 0 bases and 5 bases, with 13 bases remaining between them. CDR1 is LGHNA and CDR2 is YSLEER in the germline V gene. The CDR3: CASSQEGWGGYGYTF. CDR3 DNA sequence: TGCGCCAGCAGCCAAGAGGGTTGGGGAGGTTATGGCTACACCTTC.

This chain connects TRBV6-5 to TRBJ2-5; D unresolved. Germline CDR1 MNHEY, CDR2 SVGAGI. The CDR3 has 13 residues. V was clipped by 2 bases and J by 6 bases, with 10 bases between them. The CDR3 nucleotides read TGTGCCAGCAGTTACGACGTAGTGAAGACCCAGTACTTC. This gives the protein CASSYDVVKTQYF.

The V and J genes are TRBV4-1 and TRBJ1-1; 7 positions match TRBD1. CDR1 and CDR2 (germline): MGHRA, YSYEKL. There are 14 residues in the CDR3. Germline trimming cut 1 base from V and 5 bases from J; bases unmatched to any gene: 4. CDR3 nucleotides: TGCGCCAGCAGCCAAGTTGCAGGGGGGACTGAAGCTTTCTTT. It specifies CASSQVAGGTEAFF.

J is TRBJ2-3 and V is TRBV7-2, with D possibly TRBD2 on 6 matching bases. Germline assignment: CDR1 SGHTA and CDR2 FQGNSA. This CDR3 contains 15 residues. Trimming pared 5 bases from V and 1 base from J, leaving 13 bases between. DNA for the CDR3: TGTGCCAGCAGCGCCCCGGGGGTTCGCACAGATACGCAGTATTTT. It encodes CASSAPGVRTDTQYF. Looking up the rest from reference TRBV7-2 and TRBJ2-3 gives the full variable domain: GAGVSQSPSNKVTEKGKDVELRCDPISGHTALYWYRQSLGQGLEFLIYFQGNSAPDKSGLPSDRFSAERTGGSVSTLTIQRTQQEDSAVYLCASSAPGVRTDTQYFGPGTRLTVL.

The gene calls are TRBV7-9 and TRBJ2-3, with D unresolved. The CDR3 length is 12 residues. From germline, CDR1 is SEHNR and CDR2 FQNEAQ (reference sequence). The ends were cut back, 2 bases at V and 5 bases at J, with 5 bases in the middle. CDR3 nucleotide sequence: TGTGCCAGCAGCTTATCTCTAGATACGCAGTATTTT. This translates into CASSLSLDTQYF.